The entry below describes one T cell receptor beta chain. This sample is drawn from a study of blood T cell repertoires in COVID-19. Study context: Acute and convalescent COVID-19 samples came from the United States, Italy and Spain. PBMCs, B-cell-depleted T cells, or T cells were the source of the cDNA or gDNA that made up the material.

Per the study methods: By means of reference gene primer amplification, nucleated cell counts were estimated. Profiling relied on immunoSEQ multiplex PCR, and the TCRdb table lists in-frame clones only, not all of them. V, J and clone size are those of that table, while D and trimming were read from the DNA. The sample shows about 68,000 clones, 75% to 90% of them seen only once. Trimming pared 6 bases from V and 4 bases from J, leaving 15 bases between. The germline V gene has CDR1 MNHEY and CDR2 SMNVEV (reference sequence). The CDR3 spans 14 residues. This receptor was identified in a man in his fifties with active COVID-19. The V call is TRBV27, the J call TRBJ1-2; tentative D call: TRBD1 (6 bases). The material sequenced was peripheral blood. CDR3 amino acids: CASSDTGSVYGYTF. DNA for the CDR3: TGTGCCAGCAGCGATACAGGGTCGGTCTATGGCTACACCTTC.